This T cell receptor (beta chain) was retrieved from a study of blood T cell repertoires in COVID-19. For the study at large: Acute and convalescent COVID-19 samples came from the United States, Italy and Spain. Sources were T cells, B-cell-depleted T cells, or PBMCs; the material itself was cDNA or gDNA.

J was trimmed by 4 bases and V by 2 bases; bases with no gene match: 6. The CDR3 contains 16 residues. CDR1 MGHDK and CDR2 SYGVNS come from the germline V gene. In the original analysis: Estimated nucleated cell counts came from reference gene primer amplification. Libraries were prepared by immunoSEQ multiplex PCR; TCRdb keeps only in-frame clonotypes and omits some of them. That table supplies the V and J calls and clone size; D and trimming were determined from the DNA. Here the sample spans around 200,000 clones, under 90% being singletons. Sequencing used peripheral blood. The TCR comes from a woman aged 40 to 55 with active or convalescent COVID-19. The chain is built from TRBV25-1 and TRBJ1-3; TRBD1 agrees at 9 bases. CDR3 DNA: TGTGCCAGCAGTGAAGAAGGGACAGGGAGGGGAAACACCATATATTTT. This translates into CASSEEGTGRGNTIYF. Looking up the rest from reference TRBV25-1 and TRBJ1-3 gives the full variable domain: EADIYQTPRYLVIGTGKKITLECSQTMGHDKMYWYQQDPGMELHLIHYSYGVNSTEKGDLSSESTVSRIRTEHFPLTLESARPSHTSQYLCASSEEGTGRGNTIYFGEGSWLTVV.